This is a list of T cell receptor beta chains from one sample in a study of regulatory T cells in long-lasting Graves disease. TCRdb independently ran MiXCR on the multiplex PCR reads; one entry per CDR3 protein. The sample carries about 220,000 distinct CDR3 sequences, roughly 18% recorded once. This sample was shared with a second study, whose subject was T cells in Graves' hyperthyroidism and ophthalmopathy.

The sample consisted of peripheral blood mononuclear cells (PBMCs), taken at new diagnosis, from a patient treated with antithyroid drugs. The receptors shown here come from a woman aged 25 to 39 with Graves disease. The CDR3 runs from the conserved cysteine through the conserved F or W. Fields, in order: D gene, V gene, J gene, clone size, CDR3 DNA, CDR3 protein. A D gene is named only where the DNA matches it firmly. Size values are once, few and many counts, or a class for expanded clones, and some rows have none.

>.|TRBV28|TRBJ2-7|many
TGTGCCAGCAGTTTGACCGGGCTAAGGTACGAGCAGTACTTC
CASSLTGLRYEQYF
>.|TRBV20-1|TRBJ1-4|few
TGCAGTGCGTATGGTCAGACTAATGAAAAACTGTTTTTT
CSAYGQTNEKLFF
>.|TRBV24-1|TRBJ2-3|many
TGTGCCACCAGTGTCGGCGGGTCGACAGATACGCAGTATTTT
CATSVGGSTDTQYF
>.|TRBV28|TRBJ1-5|many
TGTGCCAGCATCCGGGACACCGAACAGCCCCAGCATTTT
CASIRDTEQPQHF
>.|TRBV19|TRBJ1-1|many
TGTGCCAGTAGTATAGCGTCGGGGGATGAAGCTTTCTTT
CASSIASGDEAFF
>.|TRBV30|TRBJ2-1|many
TGTGCCTGGAGTGTAAAGGCACGGGGGTCCAGTGAGCAGTTCTTC
CAWSVKARGSSEQFF
>TRBD2|TRBV6-2/TRBV6-3|TRBJ2-1|.
TGTGCCACTGAGCGGGGGGGCAGTTTATATGAGCAGTTCTTC
CATERGGSLYEQFF
>.|TRBV27|TRBJ1-4|many
TGTGCCAGCAGTTGGCGGGGGACTAATGAAAAACTGTTTTTT
CASSWRGTNEKLFF
>.|TRBV2|TRBJ2-1|many
TGTGCCAGCAGCACTCCCAGGGGGCTCGGGGGGTATGAGCAGTTCTTC
CASSTPRGLGGYEQFF
>.|TRBV28|TRBJ1-1|many
TGTGCCAGCAGCCTCATCGCGGCCGCAGGAGCTTTCTTT
CASSLIAAAGAFF
>TRBD2|TRBV6-5|TRBJ2-7|many
TGTGCCAGCAGTTCCCCTCGGACTAGTCGCGAGCAGTACTTC
CASSSPRTSREQYF
>.|TRBV19|TRBJ1-2|few
TGTGCCAGTAGCCCACTCTTAGCCGGGCATGGCTACACCTTC
CASSPLLAGHGYTF
>TRBD1|TRBV10-3|TRBJ2-5|few
TGTGCCATCAGTCGACAGGGAGAGGCAGAGACCCAGTACTTC
CAISRQGEAETQYF
>.|TRBV12-3/TRBV12-4|TRBJ2-3|.
TGTGCCAGCAGCAAAAACCCTAGTGGGAGGCGGCTTGGTACGCAGTATTTT
CASSKNPSGRRLGTQYF
>.|TRBV6-1|TRBJ1-4|many
TGTGCCAGCAGCCCAGGGTATGAAAAACTGTTTTTT
CASSPGYEKLFF
>.|TRBV20-1|TRBJ1-5|.
TGCAGTCAAGGGGGGGGCAATCAGCCCCAGCATTTT
CSQGGGNQPQHF
>TRBD1|TRBV28|TRBJ2-1|many
TGTGCCAGCAGTTTACTCGGACAGGGGGCAGGGGCCTCCAATGAGCAGTTCTTC
CASSLLGQGAGASNEQFF